Each of the 26 T cell receptor beta chains below was sequenced from the same sample in a study of T cells after yellow fever vaccination. TCRdb itself ran the 5' RACE reads through MiXCR, one entry per CDR3 protein. The table lists 360,000 or so distinct CDR3 sequences, around a tenth of them singletons. Sequenced here: PBMCs, sampled on the day of the first yellow fever vaccination. The receptors were gathered from a man between 18 and 29 years old who received the YFV17D yellow fever vaccine.

V usage is TRBV3-1 and J usage is TRBJ2-5, with D unclear. Trimming removed 5 bases at V and 6 bases at J, with 10 bases between. CDR3 size: 12 residues. CDR1 is LGHDT and CDR2 is YNNKEL in the germline V gene (reference sequence). The CDR3 loop is CASSKPFKTQYF. CDR3 DNA sequence: TGTGCCAGCAGCAAACCCTTTAAGACCCAGTACTTC.

This clonotype has at least ten counts. The chain joins TRBV28 to TRBJ2-4, with D uncertain. Germline V gene data show CDR1 as MDHEN and CDR2 as SYDVKM. The CDR3 length is 14 residues. Between the trimmed V and J ends, which lost 3 bases and 1 base, there was a span of 7 bases. The CDR3 DNA is TGTGCCAGCAGTTTGGAAGGGGCCAAAAACATTCAGTACTTC. It specifies CASSLEGAKNIQYF. The whole variable domain, remainder taken from reference TRBV28 and TRBJ2-4, is DVKVTQSSRYLVKRTGEKVFLECVQDMDHENMFWYRQDPGLGLRLIYFSYDVKMKEKGDIPEGYSVSREKKERFSLILESASTNQTSMYLCASSLEGAKNIQYFGAGTRLSVL.

A few counts support this clonotype. This rearrangement joins TRBV2 to TRBJ2-2; D possibly corresponds to TRBD2 (5 bases). V shed 3 bases and J shed 0 bases, with 14 bases lying between them. Germline V gene sequence: CDR1 SNHLY, CDR2 FYNNEI. The CDR3 covers 17 residues. The CDR3 loop is CASSENPGAANTGELFF. CDR3 DNA: TGTGCCAGCAGTGAGAACCCCGGAGCGGCGAACACCGGGGAGCTGTTTTTT.

The table lists this clonotype with a few counts. J is TRBJ2-5 and V is TRBV12-3 or TRBV12-4; 9 bases are a match to TRBD2. The CDR3 runs to 14 residues. Trimming took 7 bases from V and 1 from J; bases not matched to a gene: 4. In DNA form, the CDR3 reads TGTGCCAGCACTCCGGGACTAGCCCAAGAGACCCAGTACTTC. It specifies CASTPGLAQETQYF.

A few counts support this clonotype. The V call is TRBV7-6, the J call TRBJ2-1; 7 positions agree with TRBD1. Germline V gene lookup returns CDR1 SGHVS and CDR2 FNYEAQ. The CDR3 totals 16 residues. Germline trimming cut 3 bases from V and 3 bases from J; bases unmatched to any gene: 8. The CDR3: CASSLGNRGYYNEQFF. The CDR3 DNA reads as TGTGCCAGCAGCTTGGGCAACAGGGGCTACTACAATGAGCAGTTCTTC.

The rearrangement joins TRBV27 to TRBJ2-1, with a possible D match to TRBD1 (5 bases). CDR1 and CDR2 (germline): MNHEY, SMNVEV (reference sequence). This CDR3 region has 16 residues. Trimming left V 4 bases short and J 6 bases short, with 19 bases between. This chain's CDR3 is CASSSFRQGSINEQFF. The CDR3 bases are TGTGCCAGCAGTTCGTTCAGGCAGGGAAGCATCAATGAGCAGTTCTTC.

This clonotype was detected a few times. The genes are TRBV5-4 and TRBJ2-2; 10 nucleotides line up with TRBD1. The length of the CDR3 is 16 residues. Germline V gene lookup returns CDR1 SGHNT and CDR2 YYREEE (reference sequence). V dropped 4 bases and J dropped 0; count of bases not matched to a gene: 3. The DNA for the CDR3 is TGTGCCAGCAGCAAGGACAGGGGGACGAACACCGGGGAGCTGTTTTTT. Its protein product is CASSKDRGTNTGELFF.

This clonotype was picked up a small number of times. Here the CDR3 DNA reads TGTGCCAGCAGCTTAGTCGGGGGGGCCGAAGATACGCAGTATTTT. Its translation is CASSLVGGAEDTQYF. The V gene is TRBV11-3, the J gene TRBJ2-3; 8 bases are shared with TRBD2. CDR1 and CDR2 from the germline V gene are SGHNT and YENEEA. V was pared by 1 base and J by 5 bases, with 5 bases of the junction left unmatched. The CDR3 runs 15 residues.

This clonotype was recorded at least ten times. The gene calls are TRBV5-6 and TRBJ2-1; D gene unclear. V lost 3 bases and J lost 1, with 11 bases in between. The germline V gene encodes CDR1 SGHDT and CDR2 YYEEEE. The length of the CDR3 is 15 residues. CDR3 region: CASSSYDSSYNEQFF. Written as DNA, the CDR3 is TGTGCCAGCAGCTCATATGACTCGTCCTACAATGAGCAGTTCTTC.

This clonotype was seen only a few times. The CDR3 loop is CASPSGQSSYEQYV. Written as DNA, the CDR3 is TGCGCCAGTCCGTCGGGACAAAGCTCCTACGAGCAGTACGTC. J is TRBJ2-7 and V is TRBV23-1; D may be TRBD1 (6 bases). TRBV23-1 belongs to the ORF category, with a function that is uncertain. The CDR3 consists of 14 residues. Trimming shortened V by 9 bases and J by 0 bases, and 15 bases separated the two germline ends.

The sample holds a few counts of this clonotype. The chain recombines TRBV7-9 with TRBJ2-3; 7 positions match TRBD2. V dropped 0 bases and J dropped 5; count of bases not matched to a gene: 2. Germline V lookup: CDR1 SEHNR, CDR2 FQNEAQ (reference sequence). The CDR3 is 14 amino acids. CDR3 sequence: CASSLAAGEDTQYF. The CDR3 DNA is TGTGCCAGCAGCTTAGCTGCGGGGGAAGATACGCAGTATTTT.

This clonotype was counted a few times. The J gene is TRBJ1-6, the V gene TRBV27; perhaps TRBD1 as D (5 bases). Germline CDR1 reads MNHEY; CDR2 reads SMNVEV (reference sequence). The V gene lost 4 bases and the J gene lost 9 bases, with 13 bases spanning the gap. The CDR3 covers 14 residues. Here the CDR3 DNA reads TGTGCCAGCAGTTGGGACCGCCCAAGTTCACCCCTCCACTTT. Translated: CASSWDRPSSPLHF.

This clonotype was seen a handful of times. V is TRBV11-2 and J is TRBJ2-5, with TRBD2 matching 8 bases. This CDR3 is 13 amino acids long. Per germline, CDR1 SGHAT and CDR2 FQNNGV. With V trimmed by 5 bases and J by 5 bases, 4 bases remained unmatched. CDR3 in DNA: TGTGCCAGCAGCCGCGGGGGGCCCGAGACCCAGTACTTC. It translates to CASSRGGPETQYF.

This clonotype has only a few counts. The chain employs TRBV20-1 and TRBJ2-7; D is possibly TRBD1 (5 bases). The CDR3 has 13 amino acids. Germline CDR1 and CDR2: DFQATT and SNEGSKA (reference sequence). V lost 1 base and J lost 6, with 13 bases in between. In DNA form, the CDR3 reads TGCAGTGCTAGAGTCACAGGCGGCGGCGAGCAGTACTTC. It yields the protein CSARVTGGGEQYF.

The rearrangement uses TRBV27 and TRBJ2-3, with a weak D call TRBD1 (6 bases). V was pared by 8 bases and J by 2 bases, with 11 bases between. CDR1 is MNHEY and CDR2 is SMNVEV in the germline V gene (reference sequence). This CDR3 is built from 13 residues. The CDR3 protein is CASRRQDTDTQYF. The CDR3 bases are TGTGCCAGCCGCCGACAGGACACAGATACGCAGTATTTT.

V and J are TRBV4-3 and TRBJ2-3; 10 nucleotides line up with TRBD1. The junction had 6 bases not matched to a gene; V was cut back by 1 base and J by 2 bases. Germline-derived CDR1 and CDR2 are LGHNA and YSLEER. This CDR3 spans 17 amino acids. The CDR3, as DNA: TGCGCCAGCAGCCAAGCCCCGGGACAGGGGCCCACAGATACGCAGTATTTT. Translating it yields CASSQAPGQGPTDTQYF.

This clonotype has a handful of counts. The rearrangement joins TRBV14 to TRBJ1-2; D gene uncertain. CDR3 length equals 19 residues. From germline, CDR1 is SGHDN and CDR2 FVKESK. V was pared by 0 bases and J by 4 bases, with 24 bases between. This CDR3 is CASSQEGPDWQADFYGYTF. The CDR3 DNA follows: TGTGCCAGCAGCCAAGAAGGCCCTGACTGGCAGGCCGACTTCTATGGCTACACCTTC.

The chain joins TRBV7-3 to TRBJ1-1, with a weak D call TRBD1 (6 bases). Germline-derived CDR1 and CDR2 are SGHTA and FQGTGA. This CDR3 contains 15 residues. Between the trimmed V and J ends, which lost 5 bases and 2 bases, there was a span of 15 bases. The CDR3 sequence is CASSPHQGPNTEAFF. The CDR3 DNA reads as TGTGCCAGCAGCCCTCACCAGGGGCCCAACACTGAAGCTTTCTTT.

The rearrangement links TRBV5-6 to TRBJ1-2; TRBD1 is a possible D gene (6 bases). The V gene's germline CDR1 is SGHDT and CDR2 YYEEEE. Trimming shortened V by 7 bases and J by 6 bases, and 19 bases separated the two germline ends. The CDR3 is made up of 14 amino acids. For the CDR3, the DNA is TGTGCCAGCCACAGGGAGGGTTTCCCCCATGGCTACACCTTC. Translated: CASHREGFPHGYTF.

A few counts support this clonotype. This chain uses TRBV20-1 with TRBJ2-7; 8 bases fit TRBD2. J lost 7 bases, V lost 6 bases, and 14 bases had no gene match. Germline-derived CDR1 and CDR2 are DFQATT and SNEGSKA (reference sequence). There are 14 residues in the CDR3. The CDR3 DNA reads TGCAGTGCCCCCCGAGGGACTAGTGCGAGTGAGCAGTACGTC. Protein sequence: CSAPRGTSASEQYV.

The chain carries TRBV24-1 and TRBJ2-2, with D perhaps matching TRBD2 (5 bases). The CDR3 is made up of 14 amino acids. Per the germline V gene, CDR1 is KGHDR and CDR2 is SFDVKD. V lost 5 bases and J 1 base, leaving 7 bases between the germline ends. CDR3 nucleotide sequence: TGTGCCACCAGTGTCGAGGGGAACACCGGGGAGCTGTTTTTT. Encoded protein: CATSVEGNTGELFF.

CDR3: CSAYRGTAGNQPQHF. The CDR3 DNA reads as TGCAGTGCTTACCGAGGGACTGCCGGCAATCAGCCCCAGCATTTT. The V call is TRBV20-1, the J call TRBJ1-5, with D possibly TRBD1 on 5 matching bases. This CDR3 is 15 amino acids long. Germline V gene lookup returns CDR1 DFQATT and CDR2 SNEGSKA (reference sequence). V lost 5 bases to trimming and J lost 2 bases, with 16 bases between them.

This clonotype has a handful of counts. Written as DNA, the CDR3 is TGTGCCAGCAGCTTGACAGCGGCTAACACCATATATTTT. Translation gives CASSLTAANTIYF. V is TRBV5-5 and J is TRBJ1-3; no firm D call. This CDR3 is built from 13 residues. Germline assignment: CDR1 SGHKS and CDR2 YYEKEE (reference sequence). V dropped 1 base and J dropped 7 bases, with 9 bases sitting between them.

A few counts support this clonotype. The CDR3 protein is CASSQESSGGTGELFF. Written as DNA, the CDR3 is TGCGCCAGCAGCCAAGAATCGAGCGGGGGGACCGGGGAGCTGTTTTTT. The V and J genes are TRBV4-3 and TRBJ2-2, with 9 bases lining up with TRBD2. Germline V gene data show CDR1 as LGHNA and CDR2 as YSLEER. The CDR3 spans 16 residues. Losses at the gene ends were 0 bases for V and 5 bases for J; bases not matched to a gene: 4.

The rearrangement links TRBV6-1 to TRBJ2-7, with a possible D match to TRBD2 (5 bases). The germline CDR1 and CDR2 sequences are MNHNS and SASEGT. The CDR3 has 14 residues. V lost 5 bases and J 2 bases, leaving 13 bases between the germline ends. CDR3 sequence (DNA): TGTGCCAGCAGTCTCACCACCGGGACCTACGAGCAGTACTTC. It is translated as CASSLTTGTYEQYF.

Only a few counts were recorded for this clonotype. The chain uses TRBV6-5 and TRBJ1-1; no clear D gene. The germline CDR1 and CDR2 sequences are MNHEY and SVGAGI. V was pared by 0 bases and J by 5 bases, with 10 bases between. The CDR3 spans 14 residues. CDR3 protein: CASSYSEGVTEAFF. CDR3 nucleotides: TGTGCCAGCAGTTACTCGGAGGGAGTGACTGAAGCTTTCTTT.